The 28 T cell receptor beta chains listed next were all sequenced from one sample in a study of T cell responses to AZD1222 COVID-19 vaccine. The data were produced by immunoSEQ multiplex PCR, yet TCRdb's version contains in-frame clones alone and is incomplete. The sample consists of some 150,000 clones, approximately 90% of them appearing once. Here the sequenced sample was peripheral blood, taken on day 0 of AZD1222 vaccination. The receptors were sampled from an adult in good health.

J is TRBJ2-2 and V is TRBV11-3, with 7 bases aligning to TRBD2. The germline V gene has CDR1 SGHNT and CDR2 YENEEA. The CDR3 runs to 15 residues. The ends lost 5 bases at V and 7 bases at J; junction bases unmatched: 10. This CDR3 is CASSLSGLFGGELFF. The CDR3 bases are TGTGCCAGCAGCCTTAGCGGGTTGTTTGGCGGGGAGCTGTTTTTT.

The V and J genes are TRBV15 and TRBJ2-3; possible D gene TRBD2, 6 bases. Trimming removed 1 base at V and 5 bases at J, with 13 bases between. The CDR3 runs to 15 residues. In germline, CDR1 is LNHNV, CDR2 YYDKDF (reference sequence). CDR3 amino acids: CATSRGRRAGDTQYF. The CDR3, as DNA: TGTGCCACCAGCAGAGGTCGGAGGGCCGGAGATACGCAGTATTTT.

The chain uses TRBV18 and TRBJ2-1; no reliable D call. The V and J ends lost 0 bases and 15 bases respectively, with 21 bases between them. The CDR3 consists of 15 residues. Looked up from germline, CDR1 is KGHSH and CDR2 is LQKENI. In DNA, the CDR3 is TGTGCCAGCTCACCACCGGGCGTGGCTCATCGCACCGGGTTCTTC. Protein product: CASSPPGVAHRTGFF.

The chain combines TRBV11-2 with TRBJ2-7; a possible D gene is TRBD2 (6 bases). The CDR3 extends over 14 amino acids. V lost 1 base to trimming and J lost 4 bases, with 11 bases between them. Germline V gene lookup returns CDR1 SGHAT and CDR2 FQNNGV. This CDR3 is CASSLVRDRYEQYF. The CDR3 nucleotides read TGTGCCAGCAGCTTAGTGCGGGACCGTTACGAGCAGTACTTC.

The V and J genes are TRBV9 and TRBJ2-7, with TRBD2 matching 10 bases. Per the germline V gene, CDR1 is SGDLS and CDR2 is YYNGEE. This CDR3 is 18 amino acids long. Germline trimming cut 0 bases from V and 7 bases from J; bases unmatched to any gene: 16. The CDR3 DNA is TGTGCCAGCAGCGTAGGGGGTGAGCTAGCGGGAGTTAATGGAGAGCAGTACTTC. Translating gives CASSVGGELAGVNGEQYF.

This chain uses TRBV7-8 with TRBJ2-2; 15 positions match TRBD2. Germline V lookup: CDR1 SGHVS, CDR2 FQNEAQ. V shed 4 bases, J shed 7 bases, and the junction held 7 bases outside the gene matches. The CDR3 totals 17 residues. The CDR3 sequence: CASSSGLAGGRSGELFF. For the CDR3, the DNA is TGTGCCAGCAGCTCCGGACTAGCGGGGGGGAGGAGCGGGGAGCTGTTTTTT.

The CDR3 reads CASSYDTTDRGHSYEQYF. The CDR3 DNA follows: TGTGCCAGCAGTTACGACACAACCGACAGGGGGCACTCCTACGAGCAGTACTTC. The J gene is TRBJ2-7, the V gene TRBV6-2 or TRBV6-3; TRBD1 agrees at 10 bases. The CDR3 sequence is 18 residues long. The V segment lost 2 bases and the J segment 0 bases; nucleotides outside the gene matches: 10. The germline V gene encodes CDR1 MNHEY and CDR2 SVGEGT.

The CDR3 coding sequence is TGTGCCACCAGCGAGGACAGAAATCAGCCCCAGCATTTT. Protein product: CATSEDRNQPQHF. This chain uses TRBV24-1 with TRBJ1-5; weak D call: TRBD1 (6 bases). V lost 7 bases and J lost 4, with 10 bases in between. The germline CDR1 and CDR2 sequences are KGHDR and SFDVKD. The CDR3 is 13 amino acids.

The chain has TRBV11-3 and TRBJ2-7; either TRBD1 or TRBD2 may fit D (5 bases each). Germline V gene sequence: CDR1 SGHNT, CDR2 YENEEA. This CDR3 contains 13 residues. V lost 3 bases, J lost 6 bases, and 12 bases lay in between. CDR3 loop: CASSFWGSGEQYF. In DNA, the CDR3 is TGTGCCAGCAGCTTTTGGGGGAGCGGCGAGCAGTACTTC.

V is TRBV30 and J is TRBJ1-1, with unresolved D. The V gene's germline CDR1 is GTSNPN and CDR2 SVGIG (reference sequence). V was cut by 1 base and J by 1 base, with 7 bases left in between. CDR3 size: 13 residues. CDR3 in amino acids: CAWSGEPNTEAFF. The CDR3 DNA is TGTGCCTGGAGTGGGGAACCGAACACTGAAGCTTTCTTT.

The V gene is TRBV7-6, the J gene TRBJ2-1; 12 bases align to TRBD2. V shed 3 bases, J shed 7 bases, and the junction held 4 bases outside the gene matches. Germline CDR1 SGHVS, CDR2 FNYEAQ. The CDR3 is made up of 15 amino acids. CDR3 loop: CASSFPSGRENEQFF. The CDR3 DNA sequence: TGTGCCAGCAGCTTTCCTAGCGGGAGGGAAAATGAGCAGTTCTTC.

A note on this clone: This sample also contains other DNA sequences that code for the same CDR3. CDR3 sequence: CASSFGQKQETQYF. CDR3 DNA: TGTGCCAGCAGCTTCGGACAGAAGCAAGAGACCCAGTACTTC. V gene TRBV11-1 combines with J gene TRBJ2-5; maybe TRBD1 (6 bases). V was clipped by 3 bases and J by 2 bases, with 10 bases between them. From germline, CDR1 is SGHAT and CDR2 FQDESV (reference sequence). CDR3 length equals 14 residues. Supplemented by reference TRBV11-1 and TRBJ2-5, the full variable domain reads EAEVAQSPRYKITEKSQAVAFWCDPISGHATLYWYRQILGQGPELLVQFQDESVVDDSQLPKDRFSAERLKGVDSTLKIQPAELGDSAMYLCASSFGQKQETQYFGPGTRLLVL.

The CDR3 DNA sequence: TGTGCCAGCAGTTTTGGGACAGGGGGCTTCTATGAGCAGTTCTTC. Encoded protein: CASSFGTGGFYEQFF. The chain is built from TRBV6-2 or TRBV6-3 and TRBJ2-1, with 12 bases identical to TRBD1. Germline V gene sequence: CDR1 MNHEY, CDR2 SVGEGT. The CDR3 runs to 15 residues. With 4 bases clipped from V and 8 bases from J, the junction kept 6 bases outside the gene matches.

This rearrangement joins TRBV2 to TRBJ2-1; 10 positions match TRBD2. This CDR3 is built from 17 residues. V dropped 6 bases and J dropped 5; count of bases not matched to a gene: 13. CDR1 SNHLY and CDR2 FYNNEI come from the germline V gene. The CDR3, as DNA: TGTGCCAGCAGATCCCTAGCGGGAGAATGGCGGCACAATGAGCAGTTCTTC. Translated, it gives CASRSLAGEWRHNEQFF.

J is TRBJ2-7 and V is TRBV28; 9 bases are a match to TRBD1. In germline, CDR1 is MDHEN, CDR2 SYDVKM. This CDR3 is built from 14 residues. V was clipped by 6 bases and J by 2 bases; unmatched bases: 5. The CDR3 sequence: CASRTGGGAYEQYF. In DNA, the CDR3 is TGTGCCAGCAGAACAGGGGGCGGTGCCTACGAGCAGTACTTC.

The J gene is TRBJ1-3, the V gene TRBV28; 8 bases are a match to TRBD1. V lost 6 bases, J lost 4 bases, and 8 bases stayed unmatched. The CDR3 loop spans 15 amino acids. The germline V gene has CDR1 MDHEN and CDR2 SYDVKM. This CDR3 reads CASRPGQGIGNTIYF. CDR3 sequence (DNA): TGTGCCAGCAGGCCTGGACAGGGTATAGGAAACACCATATATTTT.

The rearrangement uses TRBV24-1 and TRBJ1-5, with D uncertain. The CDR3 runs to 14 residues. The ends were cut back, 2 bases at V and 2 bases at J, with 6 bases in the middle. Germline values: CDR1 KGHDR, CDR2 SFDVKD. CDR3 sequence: CATSDSHGNQPQHF. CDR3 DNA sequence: TGTGCCACCAGTGATTCACACGGCAATCAGCCCCAGCATTTT.

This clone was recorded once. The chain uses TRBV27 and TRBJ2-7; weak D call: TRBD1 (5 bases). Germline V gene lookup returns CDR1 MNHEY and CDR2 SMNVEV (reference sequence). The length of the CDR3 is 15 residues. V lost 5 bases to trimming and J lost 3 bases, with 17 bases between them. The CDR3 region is CASSRQSRAFYEQYF. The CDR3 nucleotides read TGTGCCAGCAGTCGACAAAGCAGGGCCTTCTACGAGCAGTACTTC.

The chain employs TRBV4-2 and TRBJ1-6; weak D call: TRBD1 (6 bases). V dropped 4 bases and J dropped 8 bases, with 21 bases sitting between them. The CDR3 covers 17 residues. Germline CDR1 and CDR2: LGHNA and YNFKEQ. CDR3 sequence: CASSPYDQRTEDSPLHF. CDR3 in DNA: TGTGCCAGCAGCCCCTATGATCAAAGGACAGAGGATTCACCCCTCCACTTT.

The DNA of the CDR3 is TGCGCCAGCAGCCAAGAAGAATCCAGCGGGGCCGCCTACGAGCAGTACTTC. It yields the protein CASSQEESSGAAYEQYF. The gene calls are TRBV4-3 and TRBJ2-7; 7 bases match TRBD2. J lost 2 bases, V lost 0 bases, and 10 bases had no gene match. The germline CDR1 and CDR2 sequences are LGHNA and YSLEER. The CDR3 covers 17 residues.

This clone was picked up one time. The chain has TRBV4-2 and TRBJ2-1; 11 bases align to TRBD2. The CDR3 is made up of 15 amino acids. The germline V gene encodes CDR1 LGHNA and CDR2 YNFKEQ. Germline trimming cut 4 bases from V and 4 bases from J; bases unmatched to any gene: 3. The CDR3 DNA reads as TGTGCCAGCAGCCGGACTAGCGGGTCATACAATGAGCAGTTCTTC. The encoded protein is CASSRTSGSYNEQFF.

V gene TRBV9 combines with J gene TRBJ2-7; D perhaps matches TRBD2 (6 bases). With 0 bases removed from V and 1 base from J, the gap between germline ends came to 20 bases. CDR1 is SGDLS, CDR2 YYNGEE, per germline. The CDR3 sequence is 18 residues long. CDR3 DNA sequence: TGTGCCAGCAGCGTAGAAATGGCGAGTCCAGGGAGGTCCTACGAGCAGTACTTC. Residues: CASSVEMASPGRSYEQYF. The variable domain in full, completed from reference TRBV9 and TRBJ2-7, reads DSGVTQTPKHLITATGQRVTLRCSPRSGDLSVYWYQQSLDQGLQFLIQYYNGEERAKGNILERFSAQQFPDLHSELNLSSLELGDSALYFCASSVEMASPGRSYEQYFGPGTRLTVT.

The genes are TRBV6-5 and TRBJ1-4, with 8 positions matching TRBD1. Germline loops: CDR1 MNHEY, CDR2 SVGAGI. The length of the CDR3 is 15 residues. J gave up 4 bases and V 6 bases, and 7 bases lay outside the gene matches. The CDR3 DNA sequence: TGTGCCAGCAGACCAGGACAGGGTTATAATGAAAAACTGTTTTTT. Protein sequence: CASRPGQGYNEKLFF.

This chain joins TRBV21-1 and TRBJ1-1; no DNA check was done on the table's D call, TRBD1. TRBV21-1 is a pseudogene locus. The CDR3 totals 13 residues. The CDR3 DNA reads TGTGCCAGCAGCAAAGGAGGGACAGGTTCAGCTTTCTTT. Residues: CASSKGGTGSAFF.

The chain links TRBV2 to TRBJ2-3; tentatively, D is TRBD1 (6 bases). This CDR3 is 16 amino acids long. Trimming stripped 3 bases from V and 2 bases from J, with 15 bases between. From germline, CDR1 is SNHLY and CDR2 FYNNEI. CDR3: CASSENSKGHTDTQYF. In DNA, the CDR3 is TGTGCCAGCAGTGAGAACAGCAAGGGACACACAGATACGCAGTATTTT. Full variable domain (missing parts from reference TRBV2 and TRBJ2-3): EPEVTQTPSHQVTQMGQEVILRCVPISNHLYFYWYRQILGQKVEFLVSFYNNEISEKSEIFDDQFSVERPDGSNFTLKIRSTKLEDSAMYFCASSENSKGHTDTQYFGPGTRLTVL.

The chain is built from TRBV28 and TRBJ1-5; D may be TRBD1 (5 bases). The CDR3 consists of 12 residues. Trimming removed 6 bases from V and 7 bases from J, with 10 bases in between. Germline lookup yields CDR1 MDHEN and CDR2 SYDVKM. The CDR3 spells CASRPTGQPQHF. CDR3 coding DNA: TGTGCCAGCAGACCAACAGGACAGCCCCAGCATTTT. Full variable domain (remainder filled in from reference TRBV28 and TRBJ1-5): DVKVTQSSRYLVKRTGEKVFLECVQDMDHENMFWYRQDPGLGLRLIYFSYDVKMKEKGDIPEGYSVSREKKERFSLILESASTNQTSMYLCASRPTGQPQHFGDGTRLSIL.

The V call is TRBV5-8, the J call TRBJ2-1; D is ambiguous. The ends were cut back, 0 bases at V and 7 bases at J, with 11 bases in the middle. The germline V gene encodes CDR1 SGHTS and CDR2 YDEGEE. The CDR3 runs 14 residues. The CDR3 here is CASSLGASMNEQFF. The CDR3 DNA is TGTGCCAGCAGCTTGGGGGCCAGTATGAATGAGCAGTTCTTC.

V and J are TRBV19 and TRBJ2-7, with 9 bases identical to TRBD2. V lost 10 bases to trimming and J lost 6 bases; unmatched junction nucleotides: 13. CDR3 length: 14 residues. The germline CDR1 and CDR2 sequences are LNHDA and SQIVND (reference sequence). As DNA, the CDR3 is TGTGCCACTGGGGGTAGCGGGAGAGTCCTCGAGCAGTACTTC. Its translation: CATGGSGRVLEQYF.